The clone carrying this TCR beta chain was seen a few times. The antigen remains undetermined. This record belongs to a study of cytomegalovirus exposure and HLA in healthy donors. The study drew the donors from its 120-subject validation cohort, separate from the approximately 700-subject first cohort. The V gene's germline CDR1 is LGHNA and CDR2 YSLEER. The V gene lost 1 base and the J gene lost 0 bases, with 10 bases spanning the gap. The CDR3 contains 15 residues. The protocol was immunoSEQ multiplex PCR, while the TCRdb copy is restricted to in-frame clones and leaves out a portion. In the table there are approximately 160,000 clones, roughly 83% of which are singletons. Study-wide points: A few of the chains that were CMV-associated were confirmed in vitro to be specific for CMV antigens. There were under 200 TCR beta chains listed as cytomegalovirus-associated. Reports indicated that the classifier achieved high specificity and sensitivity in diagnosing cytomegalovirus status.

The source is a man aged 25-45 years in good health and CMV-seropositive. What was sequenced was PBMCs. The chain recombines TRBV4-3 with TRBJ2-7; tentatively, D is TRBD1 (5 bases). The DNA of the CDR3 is TGCGCCAGCAGCCAAGGACAGCATAGCTCCTACGAGCAGTACTTC. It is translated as CASSQGQHSSYEQYF.